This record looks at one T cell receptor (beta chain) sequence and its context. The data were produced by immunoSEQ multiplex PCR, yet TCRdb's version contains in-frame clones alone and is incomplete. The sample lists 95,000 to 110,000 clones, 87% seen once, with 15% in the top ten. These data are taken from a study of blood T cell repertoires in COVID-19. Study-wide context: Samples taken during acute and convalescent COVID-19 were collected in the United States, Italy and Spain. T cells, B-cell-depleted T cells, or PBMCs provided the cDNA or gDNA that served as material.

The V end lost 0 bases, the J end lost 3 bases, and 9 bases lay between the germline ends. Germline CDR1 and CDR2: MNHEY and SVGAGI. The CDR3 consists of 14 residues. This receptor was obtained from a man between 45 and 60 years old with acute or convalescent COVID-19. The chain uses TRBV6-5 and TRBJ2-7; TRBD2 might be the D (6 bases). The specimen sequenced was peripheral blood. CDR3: CASSYSAGIYEQYF. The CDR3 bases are TGTGCCAGCAGTTACTCGGCGGGGATCTACGAGCAGTACTTC.